This TCR beta chain was recovered during a study of chemoradiotherapy in HPV16-positive cancers. Overall study: A couple of HPV16-positive patients' cells yielded candidate HPV-specific clones and common motifs.

As for this clone: Its target is not known.

Germline trimming cut 5 bases from V and 0 bases from J; bases unmatched to any gene: 5. The CDR3 loop spans 16 amino acids. Looked up from germline, CDR1 is SGHTA and CDR2 is FQGTGA. Libraries were prepared by immunoSEQ multiplex PCR; TCRdb keeps only in-frame clonotypes and omits some of them. Of under 6,000 clones listed, around 85% are singletons. Study results and limitations: Non-HPV-specific T cells did not expand in tumors during treatment, whereas candidate HPV-specific clones and E7-related motifs did.

The input for sequencing was tumor tissue, taken from a patient who underwent chemoradiotherapy. This TCR was sampled from a human donor with HPV-associated anogenital cancer. The chain recombines TRBV7-3 with TRBJ2-2; 8 bases match TRBD1. The CDR3 DNA reads TGTGCCAGCAGCCTGCAACAGGGGGCGAACACCGGGGAGCTGTTTTTT. Its translation is CASSLQQGANTGELFF.